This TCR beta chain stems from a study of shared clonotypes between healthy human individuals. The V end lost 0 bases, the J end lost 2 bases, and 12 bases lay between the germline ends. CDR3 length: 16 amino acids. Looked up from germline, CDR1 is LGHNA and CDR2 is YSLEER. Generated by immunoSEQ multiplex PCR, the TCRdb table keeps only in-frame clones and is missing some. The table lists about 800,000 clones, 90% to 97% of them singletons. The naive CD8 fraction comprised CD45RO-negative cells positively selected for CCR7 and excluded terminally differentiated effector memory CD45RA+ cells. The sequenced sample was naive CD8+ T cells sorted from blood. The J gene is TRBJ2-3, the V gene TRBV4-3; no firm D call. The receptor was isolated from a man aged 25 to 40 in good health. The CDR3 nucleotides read TGCGCCAGCAGCCAAGATTTCGTGGGATTCACAGATACGCAGTATTTT. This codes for CASSQDFVGFTDTQYF.